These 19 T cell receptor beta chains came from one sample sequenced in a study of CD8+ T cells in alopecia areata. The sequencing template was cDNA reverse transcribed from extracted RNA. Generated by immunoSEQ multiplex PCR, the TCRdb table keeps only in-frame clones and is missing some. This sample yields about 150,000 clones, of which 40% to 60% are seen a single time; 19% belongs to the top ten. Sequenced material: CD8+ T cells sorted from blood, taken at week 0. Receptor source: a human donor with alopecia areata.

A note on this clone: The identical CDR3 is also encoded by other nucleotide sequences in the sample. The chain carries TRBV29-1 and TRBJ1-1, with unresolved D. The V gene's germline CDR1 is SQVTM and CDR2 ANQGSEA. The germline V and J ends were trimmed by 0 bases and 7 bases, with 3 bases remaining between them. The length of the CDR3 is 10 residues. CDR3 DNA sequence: TGCAGCGTTGAAGAACGTGAAGCTTTCTTT. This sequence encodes CSVEEREAFF.

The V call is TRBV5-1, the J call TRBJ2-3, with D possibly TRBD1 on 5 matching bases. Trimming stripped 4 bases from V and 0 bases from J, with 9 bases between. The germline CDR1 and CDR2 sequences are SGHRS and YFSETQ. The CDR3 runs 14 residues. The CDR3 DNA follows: TGCGCCAGCAGCGTGGACAAGAGCACAGATACGCAGTATTTT. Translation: CASSVDKSTDTQYF.

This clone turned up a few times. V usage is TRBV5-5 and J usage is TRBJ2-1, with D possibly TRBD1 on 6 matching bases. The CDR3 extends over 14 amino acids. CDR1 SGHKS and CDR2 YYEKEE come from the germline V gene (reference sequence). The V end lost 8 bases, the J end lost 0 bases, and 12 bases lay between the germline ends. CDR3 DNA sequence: TGTGCCAGTACATACAGGGCCTCCTACAATGAGCAGTTCTTC. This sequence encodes CASTYRASYNEQFF.

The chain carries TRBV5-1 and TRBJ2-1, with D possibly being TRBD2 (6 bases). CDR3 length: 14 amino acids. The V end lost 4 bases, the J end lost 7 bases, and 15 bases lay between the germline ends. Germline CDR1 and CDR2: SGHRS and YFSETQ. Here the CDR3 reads CASSIRENVNEQFF. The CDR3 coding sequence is TGCGCCAGCAGCATCCGGGAGAACGTTAATGAGCAGTTCTTC. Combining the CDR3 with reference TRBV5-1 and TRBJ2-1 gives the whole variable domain KAGVTQTPRYLIKTRGQQVTLSCSPISGHRSVSWYQQTPGQGLQFLFEYFSETQRNKGNFPGRFSGRQFSNSRSEMNVSTLELGDSALYLCASSIRENVNEQFFGPGTRLTVL.

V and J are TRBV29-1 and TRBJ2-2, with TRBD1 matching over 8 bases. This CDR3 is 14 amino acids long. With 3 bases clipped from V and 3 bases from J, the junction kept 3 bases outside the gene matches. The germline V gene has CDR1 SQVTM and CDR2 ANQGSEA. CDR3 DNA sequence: TGCAGCGTTGACGGGACAGGTTACACCGGGGAGCTGTTTTTT. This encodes CSVDGTGYTGELFF.

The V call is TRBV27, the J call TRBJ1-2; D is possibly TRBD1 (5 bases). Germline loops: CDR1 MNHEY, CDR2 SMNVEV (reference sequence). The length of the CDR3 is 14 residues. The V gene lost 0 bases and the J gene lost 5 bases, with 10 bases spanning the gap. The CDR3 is CASSLSGAGYGYTF. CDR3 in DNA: TGTGCCAGCAGTTTATCAGGGGCGGGTTATGGCTACACCTTC.

The CDR3 DNA reads as TGTGCCAGCAGTTGGAGGGGGCTTAGCTACGAGCAGTACTTC. As protein: CASSWRGLSYEQYF. V usage is TRBV6-5 and J usage is TRBJ2-7; TRBD1 might be the D (7 bases). V was cut by 4 bases and J by 3 bases, with 13 bases left in between. The CDR3 is 14 amino acids. The V gene's germline CDR1 is MNHEY and CDR2 SVGAGI.

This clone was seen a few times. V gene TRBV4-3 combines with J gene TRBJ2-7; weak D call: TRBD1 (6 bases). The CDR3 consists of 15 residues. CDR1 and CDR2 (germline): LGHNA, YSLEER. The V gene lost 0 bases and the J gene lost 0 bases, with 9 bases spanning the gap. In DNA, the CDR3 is TGCGCCAGCAGCCAAGATTGGACAGCCTCCTACGAGCAGTACTTC. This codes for CASSQDWTASYEQYF.

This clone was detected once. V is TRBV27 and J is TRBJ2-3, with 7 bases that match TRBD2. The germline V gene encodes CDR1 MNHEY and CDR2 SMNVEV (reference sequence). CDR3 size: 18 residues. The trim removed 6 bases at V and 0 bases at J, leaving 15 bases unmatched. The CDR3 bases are TGTGCCAGCAGACCCTCGGGGGGTTTGGTAATCAGCACAGATACGCAGTATTTT. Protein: CASRPSGGLVISTDTQYF.

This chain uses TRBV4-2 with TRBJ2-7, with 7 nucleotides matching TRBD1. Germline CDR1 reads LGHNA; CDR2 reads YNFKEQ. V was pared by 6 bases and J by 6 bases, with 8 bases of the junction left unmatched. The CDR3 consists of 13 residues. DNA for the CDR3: TGTGCCAGCAGATCCACAGGGGCCGGCGAGCAGTACTTC. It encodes CASRSTGAGEQYF.

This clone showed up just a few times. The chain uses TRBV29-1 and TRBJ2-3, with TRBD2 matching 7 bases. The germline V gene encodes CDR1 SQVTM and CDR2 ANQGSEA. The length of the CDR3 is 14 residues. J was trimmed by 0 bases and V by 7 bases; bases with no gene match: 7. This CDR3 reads CSADTSASTDTQYF. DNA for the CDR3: TGCAGCGCTGACACTAGCGCGAGCACAGATACGCAGTATTTT.

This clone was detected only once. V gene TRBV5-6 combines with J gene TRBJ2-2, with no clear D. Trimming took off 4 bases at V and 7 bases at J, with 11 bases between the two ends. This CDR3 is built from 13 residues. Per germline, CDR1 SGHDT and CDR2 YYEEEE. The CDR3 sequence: CASSPMLNGELFF. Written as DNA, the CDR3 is TGTGCCAGCAGCCCCATGTTGAACGGGGAGCTGTTTTTT.

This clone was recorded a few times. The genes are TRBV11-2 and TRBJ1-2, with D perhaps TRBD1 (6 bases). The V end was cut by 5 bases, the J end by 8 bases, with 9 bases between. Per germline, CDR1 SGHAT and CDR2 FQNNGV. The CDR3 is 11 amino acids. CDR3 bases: TGTGCCAGCAGCACAGGGTTCGGCTACACCTTC. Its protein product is CASSTGFGYTF.

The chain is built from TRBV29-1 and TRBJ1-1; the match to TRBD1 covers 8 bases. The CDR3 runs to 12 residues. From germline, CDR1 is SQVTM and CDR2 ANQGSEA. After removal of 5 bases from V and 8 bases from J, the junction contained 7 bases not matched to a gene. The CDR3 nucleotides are TGCAGCGTTTGGGTAGGGACAGGAGAAGCTTTCTTT. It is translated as CSVWVGTGEAFF.

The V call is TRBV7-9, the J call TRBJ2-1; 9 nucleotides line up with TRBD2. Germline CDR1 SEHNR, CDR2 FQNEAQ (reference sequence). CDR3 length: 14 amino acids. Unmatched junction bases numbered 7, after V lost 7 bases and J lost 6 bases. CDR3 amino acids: CASTSSGVINEQFF. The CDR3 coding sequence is TGTGCCAGCACCTCTAGCGGGGTGATCAATGAGCAGTTCTTC.

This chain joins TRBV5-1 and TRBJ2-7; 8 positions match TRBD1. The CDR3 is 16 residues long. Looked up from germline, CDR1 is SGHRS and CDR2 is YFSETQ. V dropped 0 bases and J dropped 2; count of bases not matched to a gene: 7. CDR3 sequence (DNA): TGCGCCAGCAGCTTGGTTCAGGGGGCCCTAACCTACGAGCAGTACTTC. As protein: CASSLVQGALTYEQYF.

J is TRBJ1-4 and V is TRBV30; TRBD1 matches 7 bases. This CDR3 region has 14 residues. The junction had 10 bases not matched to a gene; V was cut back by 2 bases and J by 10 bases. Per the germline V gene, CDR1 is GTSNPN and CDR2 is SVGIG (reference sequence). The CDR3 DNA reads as TGTGCCTGGAGTACCGGACAGGTCGATGGAAAACTGTTTTTT. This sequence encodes CAWSTGQVDGKLFF.

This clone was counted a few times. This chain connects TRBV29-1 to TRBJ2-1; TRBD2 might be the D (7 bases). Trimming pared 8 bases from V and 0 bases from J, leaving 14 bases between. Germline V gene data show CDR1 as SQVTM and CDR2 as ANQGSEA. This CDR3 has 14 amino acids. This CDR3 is CSTGGRSSYNEQFF. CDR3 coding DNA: TGCAGCACGGGGGGCCGAAGCTCCTACAATGAGCAGTTCTTC.

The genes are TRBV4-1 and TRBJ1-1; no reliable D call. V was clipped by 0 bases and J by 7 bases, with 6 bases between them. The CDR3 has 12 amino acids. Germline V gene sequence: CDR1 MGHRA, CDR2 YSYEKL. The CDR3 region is CASSQDLDEAFF. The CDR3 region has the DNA TGCGCCAGCAGCCAAGATCTGGATGAAGCTTTCTTT.